A single count supports the clone carrying this TCR beta chain. This entry is derived from a study of blood T cell repertoires in COVID-19. The repertoire was sequenced with immunoSEQ multiplex PCR; TCRdb's copy has only in-frame clones and lacks some. The repertoire consists of more than 70,000 clones, with 60% to 85% occurring once and the leading ten covering about 9.9%. After removal of 6 bases from V and 5 bases from J, the junction contained 0 bases not matched to a gene. The CDR3 runs 12 residues. The gene calls are TRBV12-3 or TRBV12-4 and TRBJ2-2, with TRBD1 matching over 7 bases. The receptor was derived from a human donor in a cohort sampled during active COVID-19. Specimen: peripheral blood. The chain's CDR3 is CASRTGTGELFF. The CDR3 DNA reads TGTGCCAGCAGGACAGGGACCGGGGAGCTGTTTTTT.